What follows are 9 T cell receptor beta chains derived from one specimen sequenced in a study of PD-L1 blockade in urothelial cancer. Specified time point: peripheral blood 6 weeks after treatment start. The protocol was immunoSEQ multiplex PCR, while the TCRdb copy is restricted to in-frame clones and leaves out a portion. Of 100,000 to 150,000 clones listed, approximately 85% are singletons. The specimen was PBMCs, collected around atezolizumab (anti-PD-L1) treatment. The receptors stem from a man aged 45-65 years with urothelial cancer.

This rearrangement joins TRBV7-9 to TRBJ2-7; D not resolved. CDR1 is SEHNR and CDR2 is FQNEAQ in the germline V gene (reference sequence). The CDR3 spans 14 residues. Trimming stripped 3 bases from V and 2 bases from J, with 11 bases between. CDR3 coding DNA: TGTGCCAGCAGCTTCTTTCCGCACACCTACGAGCAGTACTTC. This encodes CASSFFPHTYEQYF.

The rearrangement uses TRBV5-8 and TRBJ1-4; no definite D call. The CDR3 is 13 residues long. The V gene lost 0 bases and the J gene lost 8 bases, with 8 bases spanning the gap. Germline loops: CDR1 SGHTS, CDR2 YDEGEE. As DNA, the CDR3 is TGTGCCAGCAGCTTGGTAGTAACCGAAAAACTGTTTTTT. Its protein product is CASSLVVTEKLFF.

This chain uses TRBV25-1 with TRBJ1-3; D is possibly TRBD1 (6 bases). V lost 2 bases, J lost 2 bases, and 13 bases lay in between. Germline values: CDR1 MGHDK, CDR2 SYGVNS. The CDR3 has 16 amino acids. CDR3 residues: CASSERLRGTGNTIYF. The CDR3 region has the DNA TGTGCCAGCAGTGAAAGGCTCAGGGGCACTGGAAACACCATATATTTT.

This chain uses TRBV2 with TRBJ2-7; 11 positions agree with TRBD1. With V trimmed by 3 bases and J by 7 bases, 8 bases remained unmatched. CDR3 length: 15 amino acids. Germline lookup yields CDR1 SNHLY and CDR2 FYNNEI. This CDR3 is CASSDPGQGDLEQYF. In DNA, the CDR3 is TGTGCCAGCAGTGATCCGGGACAGGGGGATCTGGAGCAGTACTTC. Looking up the rest from reference TRBV2 and TRBJ2-7 gives the full variable domain: EPEVTQTPSHQVTQMGQEVILRCVPISNHLYFYWYRQILGQKVEFLVSFYNNEISEKSEIFDDQFSVERPDGSNFTLKIRSTKLEDSAMYFCASSDPGQGDLEQYFGPGTRLTVT.

V is TRBV27 and J is TRBJ2-1; D perhaps matches TRBD1 (5 bases). This CDR3 has 18 amino acids. V lost 4 bases, J lost 0 bases, and 19 bases lay in between. The germline V gene has CDR1 MNHEY and CDR2 SMNVEV (reference sequence). In DNA form, the CDR3 reads TGTGCCAGCAGTTCGGTTGGGGCGGCCCAGAGCTCCTACAATGAGCAGTTCTTC. Its protein is CASSSVGAAQSSYNEQFF.

The chain recombines TRBV7-6 with TRBJ2-1; 15 bases fit TRBD2. Germline V gives CDR1 SGHVS, CDR2 FNYEAQ. This CDR3 is 19 amino acids long. V shed 8 bases, J shed 8 bases, and the junction held 19 bases outside the gene matches. CDR3 nucleotide sequence: TGTGCCAGCGCCCTTGAGGCCGCCGGGACTAGCGGGAGGTCAGATGAGCAGTTCTTC. It specifies CASALEAAGTSGRSDEQFF. The variable domain in full, with the rest retrieved from reference TRBV7-6 and TRBJ2-1, is GAGVSQSPRYKVTKRGQDVALRCDPISGHVSLYWYRQALGQGPEFLTYFNYEAQQDKSGLPNDRFSAERPEGSISTLTIQRTEQRDSAMYRCASALEAAGTSGRSDEQFFGPGTRLTVL.

The chain carries TRBV12-2 and TRBJ1-2; no DNA check was done on the table's D call, TRBD1. TRBV12-2 is recorded as a pseudogene. The CDR3 runs 16 residues. The CDR3 sequence: CASRLSLQGVHYGYTF. The CDR3, as DNA: TGTGCAAGTCGCTTATCTCTACAGGGAGTTCACTATGGCTACACCTTC.

Judged by abundance, this clone is medium-sized. The chain recombines TRBV7-9 with TRBJ2-7; TRBD1 might be the D (5 bases). Germline-derived CDR1 and CDR2 are SEHNR and FQNEAQ (reference sequence). Trimming removed 8 bases at V and 5 bases at J, with 16 bases between. The CDR3 extends over 13 amino acids. The CDR3: CASSAGMGHEQYF. The CDR3 bases are TGTGCCAGCTCGGCAGGGATGGGCCACGAGCAGTACTTC.

The V call is TRBV28, the J call TRBJ2-7, with 15 nucleotides matching TRBD2. The CDR3 has 14 residues. V was clipped by 8 bases and J by 4 bases; unmatched bases: 3. The V gene's germline CDR1 is MDHEN and CDR2 SYDVKM. The CDR3 bases are TGTGCCAGCGGGACTAGCGGGAGGACTTACGAGCAGTACTTC. Translated: CASGTSGRTYEQYF.